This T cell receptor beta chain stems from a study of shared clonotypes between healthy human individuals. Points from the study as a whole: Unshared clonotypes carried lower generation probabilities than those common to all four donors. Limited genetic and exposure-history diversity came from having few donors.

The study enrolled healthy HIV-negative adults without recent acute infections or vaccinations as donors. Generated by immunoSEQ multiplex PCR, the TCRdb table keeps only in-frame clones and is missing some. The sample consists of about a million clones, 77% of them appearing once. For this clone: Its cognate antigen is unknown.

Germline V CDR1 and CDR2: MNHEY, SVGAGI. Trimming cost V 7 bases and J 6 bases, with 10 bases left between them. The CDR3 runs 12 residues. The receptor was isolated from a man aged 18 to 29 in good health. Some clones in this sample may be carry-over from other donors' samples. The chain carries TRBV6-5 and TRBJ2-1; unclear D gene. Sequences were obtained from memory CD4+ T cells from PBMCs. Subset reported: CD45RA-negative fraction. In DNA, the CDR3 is TGTGCCAGCAAGTCACAGAGCAATGAGCAGTTCTTC. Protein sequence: CASKSQSNEQFF.